This T cell receptor beta chain is drawn from a study of T cells after yellow fever vaccination. MiXCR, applied by TCRdb to the 5' RACE reads, yields one record per CDR3 protein. The sample has 90,000 to 150,000 distinct CDR3 sequences; 5.5% to 8% are singletons. This clonotype has a count of ten or more. The germline gives CDR1 LGHNA, CDR2 YSLEER. This CDR3 contains 14 residues. Unmatched junction bases numbered 4, after V lost 3 bases and J lost 6 bases. The clonotype originates from a young man who received the YFV17D yellow fever vaccine. The sequences come from CD4+ T cells sorted from PBMCs, collected 45 days after the first yellow fever vaccination. V and J are TRBV4-3 and TRBJ2-3; 9 bases are a match to TRBD1. The CDR3 sequence is CASSQGQGGDTQYF. The CDR3 DNA reads TGCGCCAGCAGCCAGGGACAGGGAGGGGATACGCAGTATTTT.